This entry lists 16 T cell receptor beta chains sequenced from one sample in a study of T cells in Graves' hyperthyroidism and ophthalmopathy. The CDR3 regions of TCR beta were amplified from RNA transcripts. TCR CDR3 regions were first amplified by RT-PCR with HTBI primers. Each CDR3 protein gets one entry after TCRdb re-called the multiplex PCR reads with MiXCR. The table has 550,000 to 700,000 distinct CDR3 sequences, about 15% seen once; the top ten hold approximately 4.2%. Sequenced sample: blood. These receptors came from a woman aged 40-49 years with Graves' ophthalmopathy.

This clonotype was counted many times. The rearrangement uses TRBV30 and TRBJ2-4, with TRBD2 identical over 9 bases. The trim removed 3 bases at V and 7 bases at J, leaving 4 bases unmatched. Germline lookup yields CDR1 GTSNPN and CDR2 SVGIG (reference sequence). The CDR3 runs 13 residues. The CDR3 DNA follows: TGTGCCTGGAGACTAGCGGGCAGTAACATTCAGTACTTC. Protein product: CAWRLAGSNIQYF.

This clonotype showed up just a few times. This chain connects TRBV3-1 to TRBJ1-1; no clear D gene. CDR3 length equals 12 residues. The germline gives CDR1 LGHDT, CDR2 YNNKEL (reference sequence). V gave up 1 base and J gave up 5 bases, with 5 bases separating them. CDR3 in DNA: TGTGCCAGCAGCCAAGCCGAGACTGAAGCTTTCTTT. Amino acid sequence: CASSQAETEAFF.

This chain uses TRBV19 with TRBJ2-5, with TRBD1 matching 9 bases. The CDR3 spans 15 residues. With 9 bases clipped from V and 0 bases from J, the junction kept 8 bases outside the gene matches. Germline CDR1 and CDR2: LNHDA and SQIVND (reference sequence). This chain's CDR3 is CASTIGTGHQETQYF. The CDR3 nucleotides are TGTGCCAGCACAATCGGGACAGGGCACCAAGAGACCCAGTACTTC.

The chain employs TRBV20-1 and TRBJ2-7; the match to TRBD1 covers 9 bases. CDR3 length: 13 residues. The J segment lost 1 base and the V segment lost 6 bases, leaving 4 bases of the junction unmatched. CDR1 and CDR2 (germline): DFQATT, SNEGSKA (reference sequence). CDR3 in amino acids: CSAGGQGSYEQYF. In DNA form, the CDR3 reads TGCAGTGCCGGGGGACAGGGTTCCTACGAGCAGTACTTC.

Here the CDR3 reads CASSAYKGNIQYF. The CDR3 coding sequence is TGTGCCAGCAGCGCATATAAGGGAAACATTCAGTACTTC. V is TRBV6-1 and J is TRBJ2-4; D is unclear. The V gene's germline CDR1 is MNHNS and CDR2 SASEGT. Trimming shortened V by 6 bases and J by 6 bases, and 12 bases separated the two germline ends. The CDR3 is made up of 13 amino acids.

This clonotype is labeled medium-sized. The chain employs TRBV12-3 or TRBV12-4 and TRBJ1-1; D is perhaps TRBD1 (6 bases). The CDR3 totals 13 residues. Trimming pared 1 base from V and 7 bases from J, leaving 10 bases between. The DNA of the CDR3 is TGTGCCAGCAGTTTAGGGACAGTCGGTGAAGCTTTCTTT. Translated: CASSLGTVGEAFF.

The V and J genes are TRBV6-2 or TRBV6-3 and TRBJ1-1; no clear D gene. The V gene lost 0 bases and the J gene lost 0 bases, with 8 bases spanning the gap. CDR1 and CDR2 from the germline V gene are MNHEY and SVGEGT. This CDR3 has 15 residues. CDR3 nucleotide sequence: TGTGCCAGCAGTTACTCGCAGGAACTGAACACTGAAGCTTTCTTT. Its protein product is CASSYSQELNTEAFF.

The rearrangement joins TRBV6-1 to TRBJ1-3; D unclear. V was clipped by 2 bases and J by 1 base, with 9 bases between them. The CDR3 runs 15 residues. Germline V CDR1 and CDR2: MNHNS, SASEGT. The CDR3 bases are TGTGCCAGCAGTGAAATTGGGAGTTCTGGAAACACCATATATTTT. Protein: CASSEIGSSGNTIYF.

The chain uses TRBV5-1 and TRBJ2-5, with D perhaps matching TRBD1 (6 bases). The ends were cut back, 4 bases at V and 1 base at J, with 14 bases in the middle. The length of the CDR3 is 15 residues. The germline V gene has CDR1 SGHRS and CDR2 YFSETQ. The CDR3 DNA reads TGCGCCAGCAGCCAAAATTCAGGGGCCCAAGAGACCCAGTACTTC. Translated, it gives CASSQNSGAQETQYF.

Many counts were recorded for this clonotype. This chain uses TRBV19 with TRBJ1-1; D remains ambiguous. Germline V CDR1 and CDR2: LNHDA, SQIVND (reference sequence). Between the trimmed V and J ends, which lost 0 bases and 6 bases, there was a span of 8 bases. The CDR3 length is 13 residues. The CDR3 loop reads CASSIDAFPEAFF. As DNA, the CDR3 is TGTGCCAGTAGTATAGACGCTTTCCCTGAAGCTTTCTTT.

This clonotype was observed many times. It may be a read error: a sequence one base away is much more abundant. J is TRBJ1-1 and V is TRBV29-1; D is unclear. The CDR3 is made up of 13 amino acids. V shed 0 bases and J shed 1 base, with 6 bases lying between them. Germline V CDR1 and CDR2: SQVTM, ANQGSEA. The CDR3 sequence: CSVEERGNTEAFF. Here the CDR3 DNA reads TGCAGCGTTGAAGAACGGGGGAACACTGAAGCTTTCTTT.

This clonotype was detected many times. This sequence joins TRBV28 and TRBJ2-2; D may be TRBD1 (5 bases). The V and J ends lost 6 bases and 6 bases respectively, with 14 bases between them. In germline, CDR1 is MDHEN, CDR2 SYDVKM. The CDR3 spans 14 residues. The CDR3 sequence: CASSLYRGPGELFF. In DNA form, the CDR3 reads TGTGCCAGCAGCCTTTATAGGGGCCCCGGGGAGCTGTTTTTT.

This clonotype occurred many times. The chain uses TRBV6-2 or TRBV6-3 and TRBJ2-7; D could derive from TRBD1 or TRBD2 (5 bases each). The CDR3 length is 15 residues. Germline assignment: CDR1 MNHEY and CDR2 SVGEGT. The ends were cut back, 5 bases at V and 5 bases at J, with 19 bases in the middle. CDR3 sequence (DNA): TGTGCCAGCAGTACCGCCGGGACCGAGTCCGACGAGCAGTACTTC. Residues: CASSTAGTESDEQYF.

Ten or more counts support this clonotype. This chain's CDR3 is CASRDSGRAAEQYF. DNA of the CDR3: TGTGCCAGCAGGGATAGCGGGAGGGCCGCTGAGCAGTACTTC. The chain employs TRBV6-1 and TRBJ2-7; TRBD2 matches at 11 bases. Trimming removed 6 bases from V and 7 bases from J; junction bases left unmatched: 8. The CDR3 consists of 14 residues. The V gene's germline CDR1 is MNHNS and CDR2 SASEGT.

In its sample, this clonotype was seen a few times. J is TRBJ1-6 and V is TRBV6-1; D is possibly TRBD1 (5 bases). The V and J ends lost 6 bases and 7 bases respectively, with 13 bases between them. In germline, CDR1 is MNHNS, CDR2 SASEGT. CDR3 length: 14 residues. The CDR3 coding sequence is TGTGCCAGCAGCTGGGACCCTCAGAATTCACCCCTCCACTTT. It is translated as CASSWDPQNSPLHF.

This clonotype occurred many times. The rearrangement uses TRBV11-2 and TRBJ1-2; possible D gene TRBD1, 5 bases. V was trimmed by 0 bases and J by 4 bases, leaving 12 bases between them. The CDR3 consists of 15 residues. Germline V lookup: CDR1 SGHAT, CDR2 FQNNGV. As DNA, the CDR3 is TGTGCCAGCAGCTTAGACCCAGGGTTGAGCTATGGCTACACCTTC. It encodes CASSLDPGLSYGYTF.